The next 5 T cell receptor beta chains were all read from a single sample in a study of CD8+ T cells in alopecia areata (dated by TCRdb to between 2017 and 2018). The library was produced with the immunoSEQ multiplex PCR assay. RNA was extracted from all samples and reverse transcribed into cDNA as template for TCR sequencing. The immuneACCESS repertoire file appears here via TCRdb, limited to in-frame rearrangements. These files lack a portion of the clones; in checked studies, under half of the deficit traces to unresolved V genes, and the cause of the others is not known. In all, the sample holds 120,000 to 150,000 clones, and around 87% of those were seen once. Around 14% of the sample is held by the ten biggest clonotypes. The sample's time point label, in plain terms: four to five weeks on oral tofacitinib. The treatment or condition label corresponds to: oral pan-JAK inhibitor, 5-10 mg twice daily.

Sequencing used CD8+ T cells sorted from blood, obtained at week 4, from a patient treated with tofacitinib. These receptors came from a human donor with alopecia areata.

This chain joins TRBV19 and TRBJ2-7; TRBD1 matches at 7 bases. Trimming cost V 5 bases and J 6 bases; bases outside gene matches: 7. The V gene's germline CDR1 is LNHDA and CDR2 SQIVND (reference sequence). The CDR3 is 13 amino acids. The CDR3 sequence: CASSLGTVAEQYF. Here the CDR3 DNA reads TGTGCCAGTAGTCTCGGGACAGTTGCCGAGCAGTACTTC.

This clone was seen only a few times. The chain combines TRBV7-2 with TRBJ2-6; the match to TRBD2 covers 9 bases. With 1 base clipped from V and 0 bases from J, the junction kept 7 bases outside the gene matches. The CDR3 runs 19 residues. Germline V lookup: CDR1 SGHTA, CDR2 FQGNSA. The chain's CDR3 is CASSLDLAGLYSGANVLTF. CDR3 in DNA: TGTGCCAGCAGCTTAGACCTAGCGGGGCTGTACTCTGGGGCCAACGTCCTGACTTTC.

The chain combines TRBV21-1 with TRBJ2-5; the table assigns TRBD1, which was not confirmed against the DNA. TRBV21-1 is recorded as a pseudogene. This CDR3 spans 15 amino acids. Here the CDR3 DNA reads TGTGCCAGCAATACGGAGGGACAGGGGGGCGAGACCCAGTACTTC. Protein: CASNTEGQGGETQYF.

As concerns this clone: The sample holds other DNA sequences that translate to the same CDR3. The CDR3 sequence: CAWSRTGGTDTQYF. DNA of the CDR3: TGTGCCTGGAGTCGGACCGGGGGCACAGATACGCAGTATTTT. This chain connects TRBV30 to TRBJ2-3; D possibly corresponds to TRBD2 (5 bases). Germline CDR1 and CDR2: GTSNPN and SVGIG (reference sequence). Trimming left V 2 bases short and J 1 base short, with 10 bases between. The CDR3 has 14 residues. The full variable domain, rest sourced from reference TRBV30 and TRBJ2-3, is SQTIHQWPATLVQPVGSPLSLECTVEGTSNPNLYWYRQAAGRGLQLLFYSVGIGQISSEVPQNLSASRPQDRQFILSSKKLLLSDSGFYLCAWSRTGGTDTQYFGPGTRLTVL.

The V and J genes are TRBV27 and TRBJ1-2; 7 nucleotides align to TRBD1. J was trimmed by 5 bases and V by 5 bases; bases with no gene match: 2. The CDR3 has 12 residues. CDR1 is MNHEY, CDR2 SMNVEV, per germline (reference sequence). In DNA, the CDR3 is TGTGCCAGCAGTCCACAGGGGTATGGCTACACCTTC. Amino acid sequence: CASSPQGYGYTF.